Sequencing of this T cell receptor beta chain was carried out in a study of OX40 agonist ivuxolimab in advanced cancers. Overall study: There were three patients with partial responses, one having hepatocellular carcinoma and two cutaneous melanoma. Study-level results: In CD8+ T cells, expanded clones were on average more numerous than in CD4+. Clonal expansion from baseline to week 6 occurred in both CD4+ and CD8+ T cells.

Sequencing used immunoSEQ multiplex PCR; TCRdb keeps in-frame clones, though not all of them. Of about 70,000 clones in the sample, just over 85% were seen once. This CDR3 is 15 amino acids long. V lost 8 bases and J lost 4; bases outside the gene matches: 12. Germline assignment: CDR1 MNHNY and CDR2 SVGAGI (reference sequence). Sampling of blood occurred at baseline, cycle 4 day 1, and cycle 7 day 1. This clone was recorded once. Its specificity is unknown. This sequence joins TRBV6-6 and TRBJ2-5; 8 positions match TRBD1. The TCR originated in an adult with an advanced solid tumor such as melanoma, head and neck, liver or kidney cancer. The sample in question was CD4+ or CD8+ T cells sorted from blood, obtained in a trial of the OX40 agonist ivuxolimab. The CDR3 is CASESHGQGLETQYF. The DNA of the CDR3 is TGTGCCAGCGAATCCCACGGACAGGGTCTAGAGACCCAGTACTTC.